This T cell receptor beta chain originates from a study of blood T cell repertoires in COVID-19. Study summary: The analysed material was cDNA or gDNA that came from T cells, B-cell-depleted T cells, or PBMCs.

How the authors handled the data: For nucleated cells, counts were estimated from reference gene primer amplification. Data came from immunoSEQ multiplex PCR; TCRdb stores just in-frame clones and leaves some out. V and J calls and clone size come straight from that table; D and trimming were deduced from the DNA. There are more than 85,000 clones in the sample; 80% to 90% occur only once, and roughly 25% lies in the top ten. V trimming: 6 bases; J trimming: 0 bases; junction bases outside the gene matches: 12. Per the germline V gene, CDR1 is MGHRA and CDR2 is YSYEKL. The length of the CDR3 is 17 residues.

Sequenced: peripheral blood. The TCR sequence derives from a man aged 60 to 75 with acute or convalescent COVID-19. This chain joins TRBV4-1 and TRBJ2-3, with 7 bases fitting TRBD2. The CDR3 region is CASSPISLAASTDTQYF. The CDR3 nucleotides are TGCGCCAGCAGTCCAATAAGTCTAGCGGCCAGCACAGATACGCAGTATTTT.